This is a list of T cell receptor beta chains from one sample in a study of blood T cell repertoires in COVID-19. Clones were read by immunoSEQ multiplex PCR, and TCRdb kept only the in-frame ones, dropping some. The sample holds over 200,000 clones, around three quarters seen once. The sequencing sample was made of peripheral blood. Receptors originate from a woman of 80 years or more with acute or convalescent COVID-19. Both conserved end residues are part of each CDR3. The D gene is left open where the match is weak. Clone size is stated in some rows and not others, as once, few, many or a class when expanded.

clone size: NA
D gene: NA
J gene: TRBJ2-5
V gene: TRBV10-3
CDR3 length: 14
CDR3 DNA: TGTGCCATCAGAGGACTAGGGGGGGGAGAGACCCAGTACTTC
CDR3 protein: CAIRGLGGGETQYF

clone size: NA
D gene: NA
J gene: TRBJ2-7
V gene: TRBV7-9
CDR3 length: 12
CDR3 DNA: TGTGCCAGCAGCTTAGAATACTACGAGCAGTACTTC
CDR3 protein: CASSLEYYEQYF

clone size: NA
D gene: TRBD2
J gene: TRBJ2-5
V gene: TRBV2
CDR3 length: 14
CDR3 DNA: TGTGCCAGCAGTGAGGCGGGAGTTGGGGAGACCCAGTACTTC
CDR3 protein: CASSEAGVGETQYF

clone size: few
D gene: NA
J gene: TRBJ2-3
V gene: TRBV7-9
CDR3 length: 16
CDR3 DNA: TGTGCCAGCAGCTTTAGGAGCCTCCCTAGCACAGATACGCAGTATTTT
CDR3 protein: CASSFRSLPSTDTQYF

clone size: NA
D gene: TRBD2
J gene: TRBJ2-5
V gene: TRBV15
CDR3 length: 15
CDR3 DNA: TGTGCCACCAGCAGGACTAGCGGGAAGATGGAGACCCAGTACTTC
CDR3 protein: CATSRTSGKMETQYF

clone size: NA
D gene: TRBD2
J gene: TRBJ2-3
V gene: TRBV7-8
CDR3 length: 14
CDR3 DNA: TGTGCCAGCAGCCCCGGGGGGTTGGTAGATACGCAGTATTTT
CDR3 protein: CASSPGGLVDTQYF

clone size: NA
D gene: TRBD2
J gene: TRBJ2-3
V gene: TRBV11-2
CDR3 length: 17
CDR3 DNA: TGTGCCAGCAGCCCCGCCGGACTAGCGGGGATCACAGATACGCAGTATTTT
CDR3 protein: CASSPAGLAGITDTQYF

clone size: NA
D gene: NA
J gene: TRBJ2-7
V gene: TRBV7-9
CDR3 length: 16
CDR3 DNA: TGTGCCAGCAGCTTATGGGGTATGAGCCAGGGGCTCGAGCAGTACTTC
CDR3 protein: CASSLWGMSQGLEQYF

clone size: NA
D gene: NA
J gene: TRBJ1-2
V gene: TRBV5-1
CDR3 length: 16
CDR3 DNA: TGCGCCAGCAGCGCCCCAGATCCGGCTAACTCGAGGGGCTACACCTTC
CDR3 protein: CASSAPDPANSRGYTF

clone size: NA
D gene: NA
J gene: TRBJ2-5
V gene: TRBV2
CDR3 length: 12
CDR3 DNA: TGTGCCAGCAGTCGTGTCAGGGAGACCCAGTACTTC
CDR3 protein: CASSRVRETQYF

clone size: NA
D gene: TRBD2
J gene: TRBJ2-1
V gene: TRBV11-2
CDR3 length: 17
CDR3 DNA: TGTGCCAGCAGCCCGGGGCAACTAGCGATCAAATACAATGAGCAGTTCTTC
CDR3 protein: CASSPGQLAIKYNEQFF

clone size: NA
D gene: NA
J gene: TRBJ1-6
V gene: TRBV5-1
CDR3 length: 15
CDR3 DNA: TGCGCCAGCAGCTTGGAGGGGGGGATGAATTCACCCCTCCACTTT
CDR3 protein: CASSLEGGMNSPLHF

clone size: NA
D gene: NA
J gene: TRBJ1-2
V gene: TRBV19
CDR3 length: 12
CDR3 DNA: TGTGCCAGTACCGACAATAACTATGGCTACACCTTC
CDR3 protein: CASTDNNYGYTF

clone size: NA
D gene: TRBD2
J gene: TRBJ2-3
V gene: TRBV19
CDR3 length: 18
CDR3 DNA: TGTGCCAGTAGTTCCCGGACTAGCGGGAGGGCCCCGCCAGATACGCAGTATTTT
CDR3 protein: CASSSRTSGRAPPDTQYF

clone size: NA
D gene: NA
J gene: TRBJ1-1
V gene: TRBV7-9
CDR3 length: 12
CDR3 DNA: TGTGCCAGCAGCCAAGCGGGAGCTGAAGCTTTCTTT
CDR3 protein: CASSQAGAEAFF

clone size: few
D gene: TRBD2
J gene: TRBJ2-1
V gene: TRBV7-2
CDR3 length: 15
CDR3 DNA: TGTGCCAGCAGCTTAACACCTAGCGGGAGGAATGAGCAGTTCTTC
CDR3 protein: CASSLTPSGRNEQFF

clone size: many
D gene: NA
J gene: TRBJ2-7
V gene: TRBV2
CDR3 length: 14
CDR3 DNA: TGTGCCAGCAGCGTCCGGGACAGCCGTTCGGGAGAGTACTTC
CDR3 protein: CASSVRDSRSGEYF

clone size: NA
D gene: TRBD1
J gene: TRBJ1-2
V gene: TRBV13
CDR3 length: 16
CDR3 DNA: TGTGCCAGCAGCTTAATGACCGGGACAGGGGGCTATGGCTACACCTTC
CDR3 protein: CASSLMTGTGGYGYTF

clone size: once
D gene: NA
J gene: TRBJ2-7
V gene: TRBV10-3
CDR3 length: 11
CDR3 DNA: TGTGCCATCAGTGAGTCGATTCGGTGGTACTTC
CDR3 protein: CAISESIRWYF

clone size: NA
D gene: NA
J gene: TRBJ1-2
V gene: TRBV5-1
CDR3 length: 14
CDR3 DNA: TGCGCCAGCAGCCCGAGACAGGATAACTATGGCTACACCTTC
CDR3 protein: CASSPRQDNYGYTF

clone size: few
D gene: NA
J gene: TRBJ2-7
V gene: TRBV6-2/TRBV6-3
CDR3 length: 13
CDR3 DNA: TGTGCCAGCAGTTACGGACAGAGCTACGAGCAGTACTTC
CDR3 protein: CASSYGQSYEQYF

clone size: NA
D gene: NA
J gene: TRBJ2-7
V gene: TRBV6-1
CDR3 length: 14
CDR3 DNA: TGTGCCAGCAGTGAAGCCGGGAGCCCCTACGAGCAGTACTTC
CDR3 protein: CASSEAGSPYEQYF

clone size: NA
D gene: NA
J gene: TRBJ1-1
V gene: TRBV21-1
CDR3 length: 15
CDR3 DNA: TGTGCCAGCAGCCCGGGTGACAGGGGGGGAACTGAAGCTTTCTTT
CDR3 protein: CASSPGDRGGTEAFF

clone size: NA
D gene: NA
J gene: TRBJ2-5
V gene: TRBV14
CDR3 length: 14
CDR3 DNA: TGTGCCAGCAGTTCCGGGACATTACAAGAGACCCAGTACTTC
CDR3 protein: CASSSGTLQETQYF

clone size: few
D gene: NA
J gene: TRBJ2-7
V gene: TRBV5-1
CDR3 length: 11
CDR3 DNA: TGCGCCAGCAGCTCGGTCTACGAGCAGTACTTC
CDR3 protein: CASSSVYEQYF

clone size: NA
D gene: TRBD2
J gene: TRBJ2-1
V gene: TRBV7-2
CDR3 length: 15
CDR3 DNA: TGTGCCAGCAGCTTCGCCGGGACTAGATCTTCTGAGCAGTTCTTC
CDR3 protein: CASSFAGTRSSEQFF

clone size: NA
D gene: NA
J gene: TRBJ2-7
V gene: TRBV9
CDR3 length: 14
CDR3 DNA: TGTGCCAGCAGCGTAGCAAGCGGCTCCTACGAGCAGTACTTC
CDR3 protein: CASSVASGSYEQYF

clone size: NA
D gene: TRBD1
J gene: TRBJ1-6
V gene: TRBV5-4
CDR3 length: 16
CDR3 DNA: TGTGCCAGCAGCTTGGTGGGACAGGGGGGGAATTCACCCCTCCACTTT
CDR3 protein: CASSLVGQGGNSPLHF

clone size: NA
D gene: NA
J gene: TRBJ2-5
V gene: TRBV7-8
CDR3 length: 13
CDR3 DNA: TGTGCCAGCAGCTTAGGGCTACAGGAGACCCAGTACTTC
CDR3 protein: CASSLGLQETQYF

clone size: NA
D gene: NA
J gene: TRBJ1-3
V gene: TRBV19
CDR3 length: 16
CDR3 DNA: TGTGCCAGTAGTAATACTTACGGGTACTCTGGAAACACCATATATTTT
CDR3 protein: CASSNTYGYSGNTIYF

clone size: NA
D gene: TRBD1
J gene: TRBJ1-2
V gene: TRBV14
CDR3 length: 16
CDR3 DNA: TGTGCCAGCAGCCAACGGACAGGGGACATCACGTATGGCTACACCTTC
CDR3 protein: CASSQRTGDITYGYTF

clone size: few
D gene: NA
J gene: TRBJ2-7
V gene: TRBV2
CDR3 length: 13
CDR3 DNA: TGTGCCAGCAGTTCACAGGGAACCTACGAGCAGTACTTC
CDR3 protein: CASSSQGTYEQYF

clone size: NA
D gene: TRBD1
J gene: TRBJ2-4
V gene: TRBV7-9
CDR3 length: 15
CDR3 DNA: TGTGCCAGCAGCCCGGACAGGGGTAGAGAGAACATTCAGTACTTC
CDR3 protein: CASSPDRGRENIQYF

clone size: few
D gene: NA
J gene: TRBJ2-1
V gene: TRBV12-3/TRBV12-4
CDR3 length: 12
CDR3 DNA: TGTGCCAGCAGCACACAGGGTTATGAGCAGTTCTTC
CDR3 protein: CASSTQGYEQFF

clone size: NA
D gene: TRBD2
J gene: TRBJ2-5
V gene: TRBV2
CDR3 length: 15
CDR3 DNA: TGTGCCAGCAGACTCAGCGGGAGTGGGCCAGAGACCCAGTACTTC
CDR3 protein: CASRLSGSGPETQYF

clone size: NA
D gene: NA
J gene: TRBJ1-1
V gene: TRBV7-9
CDR3 length: 16
CDR3 DNA: TGTGCCAGCAGCTCCAATTGGGGGCCGACGAACACTGAAGCTTTCTTT
CDR3 protein: CASSSNWGPTNTEAFF

clone size: NA
D gene: TRBD1
J gene: TRBJ1-2
V gene: TRBV3-1/TRBV3-2
CDR3 length: 17
CDR3 DNA: TGTGCCAGCAGCCAAGGTTTCTCTTTAACGACAGGGCGAGGCTACACCTTC
CDR3 protein: CASSQGFSLTTGRGYTF

clone size: few
D gene: NA
J gene: TRBJ1-5
V gene: TRBV5-8
CDR3 length: 12
CDR3 DNA: TGTGCCAGCAGCTCGGGGTTACAGCCCCAGCATTTT
CDR3 protein: CASSSGLQPQHF

clone size: NA
D gene: TRBD2
J gene: TRBJ2-7
V gene: TRBV27
CDR3 length: 16
CDR3 DNA: TGTGCCAGCGGCCTCCGCGGGGGGCAGAGCTCCTACGAGCAGTACTTC
CDR3 protein: CASGLRGGQSSYEQYF

clone size: NA
D gene: TRBD1
J gene: TRBJ2-7
V gene: TRBV18
CDR3 length: 14
CDR3 DNA: TGTGCCAGCTCATCCGGGACAGGGTCCTACGAGCAGTACTTC
CDR3 protein: CASSSGTGSYEQYF

clone size: NA
D gene: NA
J gene: TRBJ2-3
V gene: TRBV29-1
CDR3 length: 12
CDR3 DNA: TGCAGCGTTGAGAGTGGCACAGATACGCAGTATTTT
CDR3 protein: CSVESGTDTQYF

clone size: NA
D gene: NA
J gene: TRBJ2-1
V gene: TRBV15
CDR3 length: 14
CDR3 DNA: TGTGCCACCAGCACGGGTCAGGGGGGAAATGAGCAGTTCTTC
CDR3 protein: CATSTGQGGNEQFF

clone size: NA
D gene: NA
J gene: TRBJ1-4
V gene: TRBV15
CDR3 length: 16
CDR3 DNA: TGTGCCACCAGCAGAGACAGGGGTGAGGTTAATGAAAAACTGTTTTTT
CDR3 protein: CATSRDRGEVNEKLFF

clone size: few
D gene: NA
J gene: TRBJ2-2
V gene: TRBV5-1
CDR3 length: 15
CDR3 DNA: TGCGCCAGCAGCCAGCAGGGGGGCGGCACCGGGGAGCTGTTTTTT
CDR3 protein: CASSQQGGGTGELFF

clone size: once
D gene: NA
J gene: TRBJ1-3
V gene: TRBV3-1/TRBV3-2
CDR3 length: 16
CDR3 DNA: TGTGCCAGCAGCCAAGTCCCAACGACAGGCGGAAACACCATATATTTT
CDR3 protein: CASSQVPTTGGNTIYF

clone size: once
D gene: NA
J gene: TRBJ2-3
V gene: TRBV2
CDR3 length: 15
CDR3 DNA: TGTGCCAGCAGTGAATGGAGGATAAGGGCAGATACGCAGTATTTT
CDR3 protein: CASSEWRIRADTQYF

clone size: NA
D gene: TRBD2
J gene: TRBJ2-7
V gene: TRBV11-1
CDR3 length: 15
CDR3 DNA: TGTGCCAGCAGCTTAACTAGCGGGAGTCTCTACGAGCAGTACTTC
CDR3 protein: CASSLTSGSLYEQYF